Listed below are T cell receptor beta chains from one sample, sequenced in a study of T cells in localized non-small cell lung cancer. Sequencing was performed with immunoSEQ multiplex PCR; in TCRdb, only in-frame clones are kept and a portion is missing. The table shows over 25,000 clones, with 80% to 95% occurring only once. Specimen: peripheral blood, collected before any cancer treatment. These receptors originate from an older female donor with stage I lung adenocarcinoma. The CDR3 runs from the conserved cysteine through the conserved F or W. Fields, in order: J gene, V gene, clone size, D gene, CDR3 protein, CDR3 DNA. D genes are given only for firm matches. The size field is filled for only some rows; it gives once, few, many or a size class.

j_gene: TRBJ1-1
v_gene: TRBV29-1
abundance: .
d_gene: TRBD1
CDR3aa: CSVGTGAAVNTEAFF
CDR3nt: TGCAGCGTTGGGACAGGGGCCGCCGTGAACACTGAAGCTTTCTTT

j_gene: TRBJ1-6
v_gene: TRBV28
abundance: .
d_gene: .
CDR3aa: CAPHETGVSYNSPLHF
CDR3nt: TGTGCCCCCCACGAAACCGGGGTTTCCTATAATTCACCCCTCCACTTT

j_gene: TRBJ1-1
v_gene: TRBV7-9
abundance: .
d_gene: TRBD1
CDR3aa: CASSFETGGNTEAFF
CDR3nt: TGTGCCAGCAGCTTCGAGACAGGGGGGAACACTGAAGCTTTCTTT

j_gene: TRBJ2-1
v_gene: TRBV14
abundance: once
d_gene: TRBD1
CDR3aa: CASSQRGQGVGFF
CDR3nt: TGTGCCAGCAGCCAAAGGGGACAGGGTGTTGGGTTCTTC

j_gene: TRBJ1-1
v_gene: TRBV19
abundance: .
d_gene: .
CDR3aa: CALLYGRGLKTEAFF
CDR3nt: TGTGCCCTTTTATACGGCAGGGGTCTGAAAACTGAAGCTTTCTTT

j_gene: TRBJ1-3
v_gene: TRBV7-6
abundance: once
d_gene: .
CDR3aa: CASSLGGRSGNTIYF
CDR3nt: TGTGCCAGCAGCTTAGGTGGGAGATCTGGAAACACCATATATTTT

j_gene: TRBJ2-5
v_gene: TRBV6-1
abundance: .
d_gene: .
CDR3aa: CASSGRGGNQETQYF
CDR3nt: TGTGCCAGCAGTGGGCGAGGGGGGAACCAAGAGACCCAGTACTTC

j_gene: TRBJ1-3
v_gene: TRBV7-6
abundance: .
d_gene: .
CDR3aa: CASSSPSGSGNTIYF
CDR3nt: TGTGCCAGCAGCTCCCCCAGCGGCTCTGGAAACACCATATATTTT

j_gene: TRBJ2-2
v_gene: TRBV5-8
abundance: .
d_gene: .
CDR3aa: CASRVRGNTGELFF
CDR3nt: TGTGCCAGCAGGGTCCGAGGGAACACCGGGGAGCTGTTTTTT

j_gene: TRBJ1-1
v_gene: TRBV28
abundance: .
d_gene: .
CDR3aa: CASRGGRQIGRSWGTEAFF
CDR3nt: TGTGCCAGCAGGGGGGGACGCCAAATTGGACGAAGCTGGGGCACTGAAGCTTTCTTT

j_gene: TRBJ1-2
v_gene: TRBV7-9
abundance: .
d_gene: TRBD1
CDR3aa: CASSHDRASGGYTF
CDR3nt: TGTGCCAGCAGCCACGACAGGGCCTCGGGTGGCTACACCTTC

j_gene: TRBJ2-5
v_gene: TRBV5-4
abundance: .
d_gene: TRBD1
CDR3aa: CASSLLNRGETQYF
CDR3nt: TGTGCCAGCAGCTTGTTGAACAGGGGAGAGACCCAGTACTTC

j_gene: TRBJ1-4
v_gene: TRBV9
abundance: .
d_gene: .
CDR3aa: CASSVGTATNEKLFF
CDR3nt: TGTGCCAGCAGCGTAGGGACTGCAACTAATGAAAAACTGTTTTTT

j_gene: TRBJ2-5
v_gene: TRBV9
abundance: .
d_gene: .
CDR3aa: CASSVAQRSPQETQYF
CDR3nt: TGTGCCAGCAGCGTAGCCCAGCGGAGTCCCCAAGAGACCCAGTACTTC

j_gene: TRBJ1-5
v_gene: TRBV6-1
abundance: once
d_gene: .
CDR3aa: CASSAPTGNNQPQHF
CDR3nt: TGTGCCAGCAGTGCTCCAACAGGGAACAATCAGCCCCAGCATTTT

j_gene: TRBJ2-5
v_gene: TRBV7-9
abundance: .
d_gene: TRBD2
CDR3aa: CASSRGLAGETQYF
CDR3nt: TGTGCCAGCAGCCGAGGACTAGCGGGGGAGACCCAGTACTTC

j_gene: TRBJ2-7
v_gene: TRBV6-1
abundance: once
d_gene: .
CDR3aa: CASTGTSYIYEQYF
CDR3nt: TGTGCCAGCACTGGGACTTCTTACATCTACGAGCAGTACTTC

j_gene: TRBJ2-1
v_gene: TRBV7-2
abundance: once
d_gene: TRBD2
CDR3aa: CASSFEYSGGQFF
CDR3nt: TGTGCCAGCAGCTTCGAATATTCGGGGGGGCAGTTCTTC

j_gene: TRBJ1-4
v_gene: TRBV5-6
abundance: once
d_gene: .
CDR3aa: CASSLRSKGENEKLFF
CDR3nt: TGTGCCAGCAGCTTGAGGTCCAAGGGGGAAAATGAAAAACTGTTTTTT

j_gene: TRBJ2-5
v_gene: TRBV28
abundance: once
d_gene: TRBD1
CDR3aa: CASSSGTGGPETQYF
CDR3nt: TGTGCCAGCAGTTCTGGGACAGGGGGACCCGAGACCCAGTACTTC

j_gene: TRBJ2-1
v_gene: TRBV28
abundance: .
d_gene: .
CDR3aa: CASSALDTMGFF
CDR3nt: TGTGCCAGCAGTGCCTTGGACACCATGGGGTTCTTC

j_gene: TRBJ1-1
v_gene: TRBV11-2
abundance: .
d_gene: .
CDR3aa: CASSLLSGTGSGITEAFF
CDR3nt: TGTGCCAGCAGCTTATTATCGGGCACGGGATCCGGAATCACTGAAGCTTTCTTT

j_gene: TRBJ2-5
v_gene: TRBV5-1
abundance: once
d_gene: .
CDR3aa: CASSLAETQYF
CDR3nt: TGCGCCAGCAGCTTGGCAGAGACCCAGTACTTC

j_gene: TRBJ1-1
v_gene: TRBV6-1
abundance: .
d_gene: TRBD1
CDR3aa: CASSTQPTGGQYAFF
CDR3nt: TGTGCCAGCAGTACGCAACCGACAGGGGGCCAGTACGCTTTCTTT

j_gene: TRBJ1-1
v_gene: TRBV5-1
abundance: .
d_gene: .
CDR3aa: CASSLETDMNTEAFF
CDR3nt: TGCGCCAGCAGCTTGGAGACGGATATGAACACTGAAGCTTTCTTT

j_gene: TRBJ2-3
v_gene: TRBV10-1
abundance: .
d_gene: TRBD1
CDR3aa: CASSEGDRLRTQYF
CDR3nt: TGCGCCAGCAGTGAGGGGGACAGGTTACGTACGCAGTATTTT

j_gene: TRBJ1-1
v_gene: TRBV7-9
abundance: .
d_gene: .
CDR3aa: CASSLLDTEAFF
CDR3nt: TGTGCCAGCAGCTTATTAGACACTGAAGCTTTCTTT

j_gene: TRBJ2-1
v_gene: TRBV4-3
abundance: .
d_gene: .
CDR3aa: CASSPAGNEQFF
CDR3nt: TGCGCCAGCAGCCCCGCGGGTAATGAGCAGTTCTTC

j_gene: TRBJ1-1
v_gene: TRBV9
abundance: .
d_gene: .
CDR3aa: CASSVGDGNTEAFF
CDR3nt: TGTGCCAGCAGCGTAGGGGACGGGAACACTGAAGCTTTCTTT

j_gene: TRBJ2-2
v_gene: TRBV5-4
abundance: .
d_gene: .
CDR3aa: CASPSELGGNTGELFF
CDR3nt: TGTGCCAGTCCCTCCGAGCTCGGCGGGAACACCGGGGAGCTGTTTTTT

j_gene: TRBJ1-4
v_gene: TRBV18
abundance: .
d_gene: .
CDR3aa: CASSLDRWEKLFF
CDR3nt: TGTGCCAGCTCACTTGACAGATGGGAAAAACTGTTTTTT

j_gene: TRBJ2-7
v_gene: TRBV18
abundance: .
d_gene: .
CDR3aa: CASSPPGGYEQYF
CDR3nt: TGTGCCAGCTCACCACCAGGGGGTTACGAGCAGTACTTC

j_gene: TRBJ1-1
v_gene: TRBV28
abundance: .
d_gene: .
CDR3aa: CASSLLRKGTEAFF
CDR3nt: TGTGCCAGCAGTTTACTCCGAAAGGGCACTGAAGCTTTCTTT

j_gene: TRBJ2-7
v_gene: TRBV28
abundance: .
d_gene: TRBD1
CDR3aa: CASSRPGQGAYEQYF
CDR3nt: TGTGCCAGCAGCCGTCCGGGACAGGGCGCCTACGAGCAGTACTTC

j_gene: TRBJ1-5
v_gene: TRBV6-6
abundance: once
d_gene: .
CDR3aa: CASRQTRDEGIPQHF
CDR3nt: TGTGCCAGCAGGCAAACGAGGGATGAGGGGATACCCCAGCATTTT

j_gene: TRBJ1-3
v_gene: TRBV7-2
abundance: .
d_gene: .
CDR3aa: CASSLRRGAGNTIYF
CDR3nt: TGTGCCAGCAGCCTACGGAGAGGAGCTGGAAACACCATATATTTT

j_gene: TRBJ2-3
v_gene: TRBV6-4
abundance: .
d_gene: .
CDR3aa: CASSDSISSTDTQYF
CDR3nt: TGTGCCAGCAGTGACTCGATTTCCAGCACAGATACGCAGTATTTT

j_gene: TRBJ2-1
v_gene: TRBV19
abundance: once
d_gene: .
CDR3aa: CASSIVGQHNEQFF
CDR3nt: TGTGCCAGTAGTATAGTCGGGCAGCACAATGAGCAGTTCTTC

j_gene: TRBJ1-1
v_gene: TRBV6-1
abundance: .
d_gene: .
CDR3aa: CASSSTGYTEAFF
CDR3nt: TGTGCCAGCAGTTCTACAGGGTACACTGAAGCTTTCTTT

j_gene: TRBJ2-3
v_gene: TRBV2
abundance: .
d_gene: TRBD1
CDR3aa: CASSTGTGFRTDTQYF
CDR3nt: TGTGCCAGCAGTACCGGGACAGGGTTCAGGACAGATACGCAGTATTTT

j_gene: TRBJ1-1
v_gene: TRBV7-2
abundance: once
d_gene: .
CDR3aa: CASSLAGSALTEAFF
CDR3nt: TGTGCCAGCAGCTTAGCCGGCTCAGCTCTCACTGAAGCTTTCTTT

j_gene: TRBJ1-1
v_gene: TRBV28
abundance: few
d_gene: .
CDR3aa: CASSFTGGRFF
CDR3nt: TGTGCCAGCAGTTTTACGGGTGGTCGGTTCTTT

j_gene: TRBJ2-4
v_gene: TRBV15
abundance: once
d_gene: .
CDR3aa: CATSRDLDGDIQYF
CDR3nt: TGTGCCACCAGCAGAGATTTGGATGGGGACATTCAGTACTTC

j_gene: TRBJ2-1
v_gene: TRBV4-3
abundance: .
d_gene: TRBD2
CDR3aa: CASSQDRTSGGSITIYNEQFF
CDR3nt: TGCGCCAGCAGCCAAGATAGAACTAGCGGGGGATCCATAACTATATACAATGAGCAGTTCTTC

j_gene: TRBJ1-2
v_gene: TRBV18
abundance: .
d_gene: TRBD1
CDR3aa: CASSPPDRASNYGYTF
CDR3nt: TGTGCCAGCTCACCACCGGACAGGGCCTCTAACTATGGCTACACCTTC

j_gene: TRBJ2-7
v_gene: TRBV7-2
abundance: .
d_gene: .
CDR3aa: CASSVGGYEQYF
CDR3nt: TGTGCCAGCAGCGTCGGGGGTTACGAGCAGTACTTC

j_gene: TRBJ2-5
v_gene: TRBV4-1
abundance: .
d_gene: .
CDR3aa: CASSLYGGGRETQYF
CDR3nt: TGCGCCAGCAGCCTGTATGGAGGGGGACGAGAGACCCAGTACTTC

j_gene: TRBJ1-2
v_gene: TRBV5-8
abundance: .
d_gene: .
CDR3aa: CASSLGGTLYGYTF
CDR3nt: TGTGCCAGCAGCTTGGGAGGAACCCTCTATGGCTACACCTTC

j_gene: TRBJ1-2
v_gene: TRBV10-3
abundance: .
d_gene: .
CDR3aa: CAISEGLPRYTF
CDR3nt: TGTGCCATCAGTGAGGGGCTGCCACGCTACACCTTC

j_gene: TRBJ2-7
v_gene: TRBV18
abundance: .
d_gene: .
CDR3aa: CASSPDVGEQYF
CDR3nt: TGTGCCAGCTCACCGGACGTTGGCGAGCAGTACTTC

j_gene: TRBJ1-6
v_gene: TRBV5-8
abundance: .
d_gene: .
CDR3aa: CASSLRGDSPLHF
CDR3nt: TGTGCCAGCAGCTTGAGAGGGGATTCACCCCTCCACTTT

j_gene: TRBJ1-5
v_gene: TRBV5-5
abundance: .
d_gene: .
CDR3aa: CASSGDRFSNQPQHF
CDR3nt: TGTGCCAGCAGCGGTGACAGGTTTAGCAATCAGCCCCAGCATTTT

j_gene: TRBJ2-6
v_gene: TRBV6-5
abundance: .
d_gene: TRBD1
CDR3aa: CASSPGGTGANVLTF
CDR3nt: TGTGCCAGCAGTCCAGGGGGAACGGGGGCCAACGTCCTGACTTTC

j_gene: TRBJ1-5
v_gene: TRBV5-1
abundance: .
d_gene: .
CDR3aa: CASSLGDSGNQPQHF
CDR3nt: TGCGCCAGCAGCTTGGGGGATAGTGGCAATCAGCCCCAGCATTTT

j_gene: TRBJ2-7
v_gene: TRBV5-1
abundance: .
d_gene: TRBD2
CDR3aa: CASSSSGAYEQYF
CDR3nt: TGCGCCAGCAGCTCAAGCGGGGCTTACGAGCAGTACTTC

j_gene: TRBJ2-6
v_gene: TRBV9
abundance: .
d_gene: TRBD1
CDR3aa: CASSVTPGTGGSGANVLTF
CDR3nt: TGTGCCAGCAGCGTTACACCCGGGACAGGGGGGTCTGGGGCCAACGTCCTGACTTTC

j_gene: TRBJ1-5
v_gene: TRBV7-2
abundance: once
d_gene: .
CDR3aa: CASSYSGGMNQPQHF
CDR3nt: TGTGCCAGCAGCTATTCGGGGGGTATGAATCAGCCCCAGCATTTT

j_gene: TRBJ1-5
v_gene: TRBV6-5
abundance: .
d_gene: .
CDR3aa: CASSYVQGQPQHF
CDR3nt: TGTGCCAGCAGTTACGTACAGGGTCAGCCCCAGCATTTT